Each of the 27 T cell receptor beta chains below was sequenced from the same sample in a study of T cells in Graves' hyperthyroidism and ophthalmopathy (dated by TCRdb to between 2017 and 2020). Receptor amplification or capture employed multiplex PCR. The data were produced on an Illumina HiSeq 2000. TCR beta CDR3 regions were amplified from RNA transcripts. A first-round RT-PCR of the TCR CDR3 used the HTBI primer set with the Qiagen OneStep RT-PCR kit. TCRdb's own reprocessing of the public reads used fastp at Q25 and MiXCR and kept productive beta chains. Every CDR3 protein is listed once, alongside the most common genes and DNA of its rows. The table for this sample lists roughly 400,000 distinct CDR3 sequences; about 14% of them were counted only once. The top ten clonotypes cover over 25% of the sample. The sequencing input was blood. These receptors were taken from a man aged 50-59 years with Graves' ophthalmopathy.

This clonotype showed up just a few times. This rearrangement joins TRBV29-1 to TRBJ2-7; 8 bases match TRBD2. Per the germline V gene, CDR1 is SQVTM and CDR2 is ANQGSEA. The length of the CDR3 is 12 residues. V shed 3 bases and J 5 bases; nucleotides not matched to a gene: 3. CDR3 sequence (DNA): TGCAGCGTTGATGCGGGAGGACACGAGCAGTACTTC. This codes for CSVDAGGHEQYF.

At least ten counts were recorded for this clonotype. The CDR3 nucleotides are TGTGCCAGCAGCCAACCAACAGGGCCTAGCTCCTACGAGCAGTACTTC. Amino acids: CASSQPTGPSSYEQYF. The rearrangement links TRBV3-1 to TRBJ2-7; TRBD1 might be the D (6 bases). The CDR3 totals 16 residues. V lost 2 bases to trimming and J lost 0 bases, with 14 bases between them. Germline V gene sequence: CDR1 LGHDT, CDR2 YNNKEL (reference sequence).

As to this clonotype: Because the CDR3 is missing its conserved closing phenylalanine or tryptophan, this is likely a read error. This chain joins TRBV10-3 and TRBJ1-3; D uncertain. This CDR3 has 13 amino acids. Per germline, CDR1 ENHRY and CDR2 SYGVKD. V lost 8 bases to trimming and J lost 2 bases, with 10 bases between them. The CDR3 region has the DNA TGTGCCATCCTAAGGGAACCTGGAAACACCATATATCTT. It yields the protein CAILREPGNTIYL.

The table lists this clonotype with many counts. The genes are TRBV20-1 and TRBJ1-1; the D gene is possibly TRBD1 (6 bases). The CDR3 loop spans 13 amino acids. V dropped 6 bases and J dropped 5 bases, with 16 bases sitting between them. Germline CDR1 is DFQATT and CDR2 is SNEGSKA (reference sequence). The CDR3 DNA reads TGCAGTGCCAGCGAGGGGGGTCGGACTGAAGCTTTCTTT. It encodes CSASEGGRTEAFF.

This clonotype was seen repeatedly, ten times or more. The rearrangement uses TRBV6-1 and TRBJ2-1; D not resolved. Germline V gives CDR1 MNHNS, CDR2 SASEGT. V was trimmed by 3 bases and J by 6 bases, leaving 3 bases between them. There are 11 residues in the CDR3. In DNA, the CDR3 is TGTGCCAGCAGTGAGGTCAATGAGCAGTTCTTC. It yields the protein CASSEVNEQFF.

The chain carries TRBV29-1 and TRBJ2-1; D may be TRBD1 (6 bases). The CDR3 covers 15 residues. Trimming shortened V by 0 bases and J by 4 bases, and 13 bases separated the two germline ends. Per the germline V gene, CDR1 is SQVTM and CDR2 is ANQGSEA. The CDR3 DNA is TGCAGCGTTGAAGATACAGGGAGAGGGTACAATGAGCAGTTCTTC. Translating gives CSVEDTGRGYNEQFF.

The sample holds a few counts of this clonotype. This may be a read error: a much more frequent sequence differs by one nucleotide. V and J are TRBV2 and TRBJ1-4; D perhaps matches TRBD1 (6 bases). CDR1 and CDR2 (germline): SNHLY, FYNNEI. CDR3 size: 15 residues. CDR3 residues: CASSEAPQKGEKLSF. The CDR3 DNA sequence: TGTGCCAGCAGTGAAGCACCGCAAAAGGGGGAAAAACTGTCTTTT. Supplemented by reference TRBV2 and TRBJ1-4, the full variable domain reads EPEVTQTPSHQVTQMGQEVILRCVPISNHLYFYWYRQILGQKVEFLVSFYNNEISEKSEIFDDQFSVERPDGSNFTLKIRSTKLEDSAMYFCASSEAPQKGEKLSFGSGTQLSVL.

This clonotype occurred a few times. At one boundary the junction diverges from the germline segment, which might be a read error. The chain employs TRBV5-1 and TRBJ1-1; tentatively, D is TRBD1 (5 bases). The CDR3 covers 14 residues. Germline V gene data show CDR1 as SGHRS and CDR2 as YFSETQ. The CDR3 nucleotides read TGCGCCAGCAGCTCTCGGACGGGGCTGGCTGAAGCTCTCTTT. It encodes CASSSRTGLAEALF.

This clonotype was observed a handful of times. J is TRBJ1-5 and V is TRBV5-5, with D tentatively TRBD1 (6 bases). Trimming stripped 4 bases from V and 0 bases from J, with 14 bases between. The CDR3 contains 16 residues. Germline V lookup: CDR1 SGHKS, CDR2 YYEKEE (reference sequence). DNA of the CDR3: TGTGCCAGCAGCATAATTTGGACAGCTAGCAATCAGCCCCAGCATTTT. As protein: CASSIIWTASNQPQHF.

The table lists this clonotype with a few counts. One base away lies a much larger clone, so this may be a sequencing read error. The chain carries TRBV20-1 and TRBJ2-7, with D perhaps matching TRBD2 (5 bases). CDR1 and CDR2 from the germline V gene are DFQATT and SNEGSKA (reference sequence). The ends were cut back, 5 bases at V and 4 bases at J, with 9 bases in the middle. The CDR3 spans 11 residues. The CDR3 nucleotides are TGCAGTGCTGGGGAGCCGTACGAGCAGTACTTC. It codes for CSAGEPYEQYF.

The chain employs TRBV5-4 and TRBJ1-1; 9 bases are a match to TRBD1. Per the germline V gene, CDR1 is SGHNT and CDR2 is YYREEE (reference sequence). Unmatched junction bases numbered 19, after V lost 4 bases and J lost 3 bases. This CDR3 is 19 amino acids long. CDR3 region: CASSRAYRGQAFQDTEAFF. The CDR3 region has the DNA TGTGCCAGCAGCCGAGCCTACAGGGGGCAAGCGTTTCAGGACACTGAAGCTTTCTTT.

The V and J genes are TRBV14 and TRBJ2-1; TRBD2 matches 9 bases. This CDR3 is 15 amino acids long. After removal of 5 bases from V and 4 bases from J, the junction contained 6 bases not matched to a gene. The germline CDR1 and CDR2 sequences are SGHDN and FVKESK. CDR3 amino acids: CASSSGLAQYNEQFF. Written as DNA, the CDR3 is TGTGCCAGCAGCTCAGGACTAGCGCAATACAATGAGCAGTTCTTC.

This clonotype appeared a few times. This is likely an artifact of a read error, given a far larger clone one base away. The chain carries TRBV11-3 and TRBJ2-3, with D maybe TRBD2 (6 bases). The germline CDR1 and CDR2 sequences are SGHNT and YENEEA. The CDR3 extends over 14 amino acids. Here the CDR3 DNA reads TGTACCAGCAGCTTAAGCGGGAGCACAGATACGCAGTATTTT. This sequence encodes CTSSLSGSTDTQYF.

The table lists this clonotype with many counts. V usage is TRBV2 and J usage is TRBJ2-5; 9 nucleotides match TRBD1. The CDR3 extends over 13 amino acids. The germline gives CDR1 SNHLY, CDR2 FYNNEI. J gave up 9 bases and V 4 bases, and 6 bases lay outside the gene matches. CDR3 sequence: CASSGTGEPPQYF. CDR3 DNA sequence: TGTGCCAGCAGTGGGACAGGGGAACCCCCCCAGTACTTC.

The V call is TRBV5-6, the J call TRBJ2-5, with TRBD2 identical over 11 bases. The CDR3 consists of 19 residues. V trimming: 3 bases; J trimming: 5 bases; junction bases outside the gene matches: 18. Germline CDR1 and CDR2: SGHDT and YYEEEE. The CDR3 is CASSSLAGEGRSPWETQYF. CDR3 DNA sequence: TGTGCCAGCAGCTCACTAGCGGGAGAGGGTCGCTCTCCCTGGGAGACCCAGTACTTC. Using reference TRBV5-6 and TRBJ2-5 for the parts outside the CDR3, the full variable domain is DAGVTQSPTHLIKTRGQQVTLRCSPKSGHDTVSWYQQALGQGPQFIFQYYEEEERQRGNFPDRFSGHQFPNYSSELNVNALLLGDSALYLCASSSLAGEGRSPWETQYFGPGTRLLVL.

This clonotype appeared a few times. The V call is TRBV27, the J call TRBJ2-1, with 10 bases that match TRBD2. V was pared by 6 bases and J by 0 bases, with 14 bases of the junction left unmatched. The germline V gene has CDR1 MNHEY and CDR2 SMNVEV (reference sequence). CDR3 length: 19 amino acids. The CDR3 region is CASSKLQLLAGGSYNEQFF. For the CDR3, the DNA is TGTGCCAGCAGCAAACTCCAACTCTTAGCGGGAGGCTCCTACAATGAGCAGTTCTTC.

The chain uses TRBV29-1 and TRBJ1-6, with D hard to call. This CDR3 contains 13 residues. Deletions cut 5 bases from V and 4 bases from J, with 9 bases between. In germline, CDR1 is SQVTM, CDR2 ANQGSEA. The CDR3 loop reads CSVRAGYNSPLHF. CDR3 in DNA: TGCAGCGTTCGGGCGGGATATAATTCACCCCTCCACTTT.

Many counts were recorded for this clonotype. The V and J genes are TRBV9 and TRBJ2-5, with TRBD2 identical over 13 bases. Germline CDR1 SGDLS, CDR2 YYNGEE. The CDR3 totals 19 residues. Trimming removed 0 bases from V and 1 base from J; junction bases left unmatched: 9. The CDR3, as DNA: TGTGCCAGCAGCGTAGGACCGGGACTAGCGGGACCTAGCCAAGAGACCCAGTACTTC. Its translation is CASSVGPGLAGPSQETQYF.

This clonotype has at least ten counts. This chain connects TRBV5-1 to TRBJ1-1; 7 bases line up with TRBD1. After removal of 5 bases from V and 1 base from J, the junction contained 5 bases not matched to a gene. CDR3 size: 14 residues. The V gene's germline CDR1 is SGHRS and CDR2 YFSETQ. CDR3 amino acids: CASRAGQTNTEAFF. The DNA for the CDR3 is TGCGCCAGCAGAGCGGGACAGACGAACACTGAAGCTTTCTTT.

At least ten counts were recorded for this clonotype. The chain employs TRBV27 and TRBJ2-5; D is undetermined. V lost 4 bases, J lost 6 bases, and 12 bases lay in between. The V gene's germline CDR1 is MNHEY and CDR2 SMNVEV (reference sequence). The length of the CDR3 is 13 residues. CDR3 residues: CASSSVPGQTQYF. The CDR3 DNA is TGTGCCAGCAGTTCAGTACCCGGACAGACCCAGTACTTC.

This clonotype was detected only a few times. V and J are TRBV7-9 and TRBJ1-1, with D perhaps TRBD1 (6 bases). Germline-derived CDR1 and CDR2 are SEHNR and FQNEAQ (reference sequence). Trimming took 5 bases from V and 8 from J, leaving 15 bases between them. This CDR3 comprises 13 residues. CDR3 residues: CASSQHAGTEAFF. DNA for the CDR3: TGTGCCAGCAGCCAACATGCCGGGACAGAAGCTTTCTTT. The full variable domain, completed using reference TRBV7-9 and TRBJ1-1, is DTGVSQNPRHKITKRGQNVTFRCDPISEHNRLYWYRQTLGQGPEFLTYFQNEAQLEKSRLLSDRFSAERPKGSFSTLEIQRTEQGDSAMYLCASSQHAGTEAFFGQGTRLTVV.

The table lists this clonotype with a few counts. The chain is built from TRBV12-3 or TRBV12-4 and TRBJ2-7; tentative D call: TRBD1 (5 bases). The CDR3 length is 13 residues. Trimming shortened V by 6 bases and J by 2 bases, and 11 bases separated the two germline ends. CDR3 region: CASRATGPYEQYF. Written as DNA, the CDR3 is TGTGCCAGCAGGGCAACAGGCCCCTACGAGCAGTACTTC.

This chain joins TRBV6-6 and TRBJ2-3, with 10 bases fitting TRBD2. The germline V gene encodes CDR1 MNHNY and CDR2 SVGAGI (reference sequence). The length of the CDR3 is 14 residues. V dropped 2 bases and J dropped 6; count of bases not matched to a gene: 2. CDR3 sequence reads: CASSYLAGVDTQYF. The DNA of the CDR3 is TGTGCCAGCAGTTACCTAGCGGGAGTTGATACGCAGTATTTT.

This clonotype has at least ten counts. The V gene is TRBV20-1, the J gene TRBJ1-1; D might be TRBD1 (5 bases). Per the germline V gene, CDR1 is DFQATT and CDR2 is SNEGSKA (reference sequence). The germline V and J ends were trimmed by 3 bases and 1 base, with 12 bases remaining between them. The CDR3 sequence is 14 residues long. CDR3 sequence: CSARPGQRNTEAFF. CDR3 DNA sequence: TGCAGTGCTAGGCCTGGACAACGGAACACTGAAGCTTTCTTT.

The sample holds many counts of this clonotype. The rearrangement uses TRBV11-2 and TRBJ1-1; D is unresolved. V was cut by 1 base and J by 0 bases, with 12 bases left in between. The length of the CDR3 is 16 residues. Germline-derived CDR1 and CDR2 are SGHAT and FQNNGV. The CDR3 reads CASSLGLWTVNTEAFF. The CDR3 nucleotides read TGTGCCAGCAGCTTAGGACTTTGGACGGTGAACACTGAAGCTTTCTTT.

This clonotype appeared many times. V and J are TRBV6-1 and TRBJ2-1; 9 bases agree with TRBD2. Germline trimming cut 7 bases from V and 4 bases from J; bases unmatched to any gene: 11. The V gene's germline CDR1 is MNHNS and CDR2 SASEGT. This CDR3 spans 16 amino acids. The CDR3 nucleotides are TGTGCCAGCACCAACGGGCGGGAGGGCCGGTACAATGAGCAGTTCTTC. This codes for CASTNGREGRYNEQFF.

This clonotype came up many times. This chain links TRBV3-1 with TRBJ2-7; 10 bases are a match to TRBD1. V lost 4 bases, J lost 7 bases, and 4 bases stayed unmatched. This CDR3 is built from 13 residues. The germline gives CDR1 LGHDT, CDR2 YNNKEL (reference sequence). In DNA form, the CDR3 reads TGTGCCAGCAGCCCACCGGGACAGGGGGAGCAGTACTTC. Its translation: CASSPPGQGEQYF.